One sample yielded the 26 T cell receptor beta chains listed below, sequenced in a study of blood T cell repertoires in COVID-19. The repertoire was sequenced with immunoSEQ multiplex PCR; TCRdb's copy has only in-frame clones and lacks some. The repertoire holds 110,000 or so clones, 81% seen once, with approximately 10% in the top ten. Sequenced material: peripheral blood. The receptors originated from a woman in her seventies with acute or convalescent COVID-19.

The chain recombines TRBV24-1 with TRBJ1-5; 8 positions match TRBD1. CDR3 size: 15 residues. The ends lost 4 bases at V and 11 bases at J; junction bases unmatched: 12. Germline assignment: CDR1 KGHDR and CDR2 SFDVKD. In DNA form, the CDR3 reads TGTGCCACCAGTGAGGGGGACAGGCACCGCAGGGCCCAGCATTTT. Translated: CATSEGDRHRRAQHF.

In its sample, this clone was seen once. The CDR3 coding sequence is TGTGCCAGCAGTGAACTAGACGGTCTTGGCTTTGAAAAACTGTTTTTT. This encodes CASSELDGLGFEKLFF. V is TRBV2 and J is TRBJ1-4, with D hard to call. Germline CDR1 is SNHLY and CDR2 is FYNNEI. The CDR3 sequence is 16 residues long. Trimming removed 2 bases at V and 7 bases at J, with 17 bases between. The whole variable domain, filled in from reference TRBV2 and TRBJ1-4, reads EPEVTQTPSHQVTQMGQEVILRCVPISNHLYFYWYRQILGQKVEFLVSFYNNEISEKSEIFDDQFSVERPDGSNFTLKIRSTKLEDSAMYFCASSELDGLGFEKLFFGSGTQLSVL.

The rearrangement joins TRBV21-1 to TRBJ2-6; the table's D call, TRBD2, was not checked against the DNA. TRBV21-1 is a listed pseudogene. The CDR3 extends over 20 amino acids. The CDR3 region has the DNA TGTGCCAGCAGCAAATGGCTAGCGGGAACGCGACTTACTGGGGCCAACGTCCTGACTTTC. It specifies CASSKWLAGTRLTGANVLTF.

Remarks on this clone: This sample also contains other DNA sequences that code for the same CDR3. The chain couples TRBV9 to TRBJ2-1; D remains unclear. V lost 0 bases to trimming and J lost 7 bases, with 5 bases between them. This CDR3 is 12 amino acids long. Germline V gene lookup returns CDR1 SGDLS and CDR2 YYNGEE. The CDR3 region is CASSVAGNEQFF. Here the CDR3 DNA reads TGTGCCAGCAGCGTAGCGGGTAATGAGCAGTTCTTC.

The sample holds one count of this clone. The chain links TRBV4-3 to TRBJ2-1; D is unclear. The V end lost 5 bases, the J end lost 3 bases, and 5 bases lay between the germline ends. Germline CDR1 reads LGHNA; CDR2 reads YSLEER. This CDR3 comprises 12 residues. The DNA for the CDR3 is TGCGCCAGCAGCTTCTACTACAATGAGCAGTTCTTC. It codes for CASSFYYNEQFF.

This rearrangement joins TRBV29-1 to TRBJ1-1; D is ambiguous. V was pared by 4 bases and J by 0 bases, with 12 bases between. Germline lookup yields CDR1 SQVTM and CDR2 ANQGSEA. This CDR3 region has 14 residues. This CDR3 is CSVVETIMNTEAFF. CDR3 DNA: TGCAGCGTTGTAGAGACAATCATGAACACTGAAGCTTTCTTT. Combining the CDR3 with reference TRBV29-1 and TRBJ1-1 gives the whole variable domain SAVISQKPSRDICQRGTSLTIQCQVDSQVTMMFWYRQQPGQSLTLIATANQGSEATYESGFVIDKFPISRPNLTFSTLTVSNMSPEDSSIYLCSVVETIMNTEAFFGQGTRLTVV.

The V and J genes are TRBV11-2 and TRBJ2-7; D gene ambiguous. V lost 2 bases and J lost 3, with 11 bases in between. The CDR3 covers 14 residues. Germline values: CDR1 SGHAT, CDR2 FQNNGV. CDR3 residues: CASSLIGQLYEQYF. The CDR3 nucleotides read TGTGCCAGCAGCTTAATCGGTCAACTCTACGAGCAGTACTTC.

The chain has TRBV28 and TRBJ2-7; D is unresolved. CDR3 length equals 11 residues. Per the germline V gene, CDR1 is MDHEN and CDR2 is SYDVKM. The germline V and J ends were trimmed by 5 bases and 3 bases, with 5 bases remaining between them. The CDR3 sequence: CASSRLYEQYF. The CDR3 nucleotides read TGTGCCAGCAGTCGACTCTACGAGCAGTACTTC.

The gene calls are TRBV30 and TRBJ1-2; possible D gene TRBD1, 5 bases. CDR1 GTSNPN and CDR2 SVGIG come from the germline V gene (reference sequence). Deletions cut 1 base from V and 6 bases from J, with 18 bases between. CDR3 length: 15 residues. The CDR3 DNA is TGTGCCTGGAGTGACGGGATTCGGGGGGGAGATGGCTACACCTTC. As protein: CAWSDGIRGGDGYTF.

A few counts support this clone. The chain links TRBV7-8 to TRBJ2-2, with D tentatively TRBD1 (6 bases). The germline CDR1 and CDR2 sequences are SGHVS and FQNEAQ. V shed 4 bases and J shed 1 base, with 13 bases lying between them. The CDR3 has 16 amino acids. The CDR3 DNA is TGTGCCAGCAGCTCCTCGGCAGGGGAGAACACCGGGGAGCTGTTTTTT. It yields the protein CASSSSAGENTGELFF.

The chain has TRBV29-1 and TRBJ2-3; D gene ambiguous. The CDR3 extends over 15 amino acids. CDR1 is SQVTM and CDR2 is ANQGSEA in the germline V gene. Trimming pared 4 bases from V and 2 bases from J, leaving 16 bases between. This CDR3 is CSVGKLRGPTDTQYF. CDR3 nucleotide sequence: TGCAGCGTTGGGAAACTCCGCGGTCCCACAGATACGCAGTATTTT.

The CDR3: CASSSSQGVRNQPQHF. DNA of the CDR3: TGTGCCAGCAGTTCGTCCCAGGGGGTCAGAAATCAGCCCCAGCATTTT. The chain joins TRBV6-2 or TRBV6-3 to TRBJ1-5, with 7 bases that match TRBD1. In germline, CDR1 is MNHEY, CDR2 SVGEGT. CDR3 size: 16 residues. Trimming at V came to 4 bases and at J to 4 bases, leaving 10 bases not matched to a gene.

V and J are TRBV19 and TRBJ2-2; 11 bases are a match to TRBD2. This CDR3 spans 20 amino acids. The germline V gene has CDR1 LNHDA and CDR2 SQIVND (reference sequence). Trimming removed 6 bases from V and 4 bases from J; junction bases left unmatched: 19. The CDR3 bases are TGTGCCAGTAGCCCCCGAGGGCTAGCGGGAGGTCGGTGGGGCACCGGGGAGCTGTTTTTT. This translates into CASSPRGLAGGRWGTGELFF.

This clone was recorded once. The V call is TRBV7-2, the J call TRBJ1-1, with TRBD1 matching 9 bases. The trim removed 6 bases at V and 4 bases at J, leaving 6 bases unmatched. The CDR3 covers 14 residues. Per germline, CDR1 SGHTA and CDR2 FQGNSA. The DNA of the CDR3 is TGTGCCAGCAGGAAACAGGGGGCGCCCACTGAAGCTTTCTTT. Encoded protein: CASRKQGAPTEAFF.

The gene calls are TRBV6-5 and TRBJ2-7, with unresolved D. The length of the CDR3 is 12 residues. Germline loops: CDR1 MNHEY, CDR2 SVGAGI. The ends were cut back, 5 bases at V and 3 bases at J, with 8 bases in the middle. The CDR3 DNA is TGTGCCAGCAGTCCGACACACTACGAGCAGTACTTC. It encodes CASSPTHYEQYF.

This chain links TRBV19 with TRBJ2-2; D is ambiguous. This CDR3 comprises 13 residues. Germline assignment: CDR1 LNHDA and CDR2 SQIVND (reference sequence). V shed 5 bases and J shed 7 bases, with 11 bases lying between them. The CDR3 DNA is TGTGCCAGTAGTGCCCGGTCTGGCGGGGAGCTGTTTTTT. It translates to CASSARSGGELFF. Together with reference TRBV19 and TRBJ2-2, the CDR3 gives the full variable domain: DGGITQSPKYLFRKEGQNVTLSCEQNLNHDAMYWYRQDPGQGLRLIYYSQIVNDFQKGDIAEGYSVSREKKESFPLTVTSAQKNPTAFYLCASSARSGGELFFGEGSRLTVL.

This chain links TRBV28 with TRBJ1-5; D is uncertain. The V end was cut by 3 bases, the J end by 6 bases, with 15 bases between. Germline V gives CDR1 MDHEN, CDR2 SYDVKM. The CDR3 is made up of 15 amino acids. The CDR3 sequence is CASSLGSRDTQPQHF. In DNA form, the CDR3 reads TGTGCCAGCAGTTTGGGCAGCCGAGATACTCAGCCCCAGCATTTT.

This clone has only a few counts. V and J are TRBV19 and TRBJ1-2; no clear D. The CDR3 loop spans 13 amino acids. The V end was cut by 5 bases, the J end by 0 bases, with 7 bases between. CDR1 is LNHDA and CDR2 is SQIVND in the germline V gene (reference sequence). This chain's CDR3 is CASSAGTNYGYTF. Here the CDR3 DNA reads TGTGCCAGTAGTGCCGGGACTAACTATGGCTACACCTTC.

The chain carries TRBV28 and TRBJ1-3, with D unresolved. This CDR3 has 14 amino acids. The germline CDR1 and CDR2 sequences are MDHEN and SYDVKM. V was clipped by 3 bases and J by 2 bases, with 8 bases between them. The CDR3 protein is CASSFTGAGNTIYF. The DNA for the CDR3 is TGTGCCAGCAGTTTTACCGGAGCTGGAAACACCATATATTTT.

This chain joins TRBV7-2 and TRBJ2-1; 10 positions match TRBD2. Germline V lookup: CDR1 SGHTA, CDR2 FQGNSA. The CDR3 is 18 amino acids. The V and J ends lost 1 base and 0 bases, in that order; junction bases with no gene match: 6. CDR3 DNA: TGTGCCAGCAGCTTAGTTCTAGCGGGGGCCAGCTCCTACAATGAGCAGTTCTTC. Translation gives CASSLVLAGASSYNEQFF.

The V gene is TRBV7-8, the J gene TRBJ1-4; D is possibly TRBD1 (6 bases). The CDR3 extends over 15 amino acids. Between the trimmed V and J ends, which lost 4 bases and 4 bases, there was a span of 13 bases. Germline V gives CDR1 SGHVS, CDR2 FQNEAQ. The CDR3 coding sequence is TGTGCCAGCAGCTCTAGGACAGCTCTTAATGAAAAACTGTTTTTT. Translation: CASSSRTALNEKLFF.

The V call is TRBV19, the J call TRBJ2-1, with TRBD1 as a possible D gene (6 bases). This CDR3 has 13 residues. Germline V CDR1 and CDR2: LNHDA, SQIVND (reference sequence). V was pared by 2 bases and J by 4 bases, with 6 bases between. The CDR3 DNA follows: TGTGCCAGTAGTATAACAGGGTACAATGAGCAGTTCTTC. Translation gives CASSITGYNEQFF.

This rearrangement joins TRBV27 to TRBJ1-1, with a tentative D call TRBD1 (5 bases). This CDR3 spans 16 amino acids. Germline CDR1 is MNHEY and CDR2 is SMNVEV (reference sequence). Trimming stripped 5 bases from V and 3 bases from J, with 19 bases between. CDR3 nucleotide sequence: TGTGCCAGCAGTCCCAGCGGGGCGGGAAGGTACACTGAAGCTTTCTTT. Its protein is CASSPSGAGRYTEAFF.

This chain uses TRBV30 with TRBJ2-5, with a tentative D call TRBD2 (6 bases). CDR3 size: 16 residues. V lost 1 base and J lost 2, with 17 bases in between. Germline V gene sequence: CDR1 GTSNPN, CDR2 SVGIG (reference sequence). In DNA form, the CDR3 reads TGTGCCTGGAGTGCTATACTCGGACTACCACAAGAGACCCAGTACTTC. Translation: CAWSAILGLPQETQYF. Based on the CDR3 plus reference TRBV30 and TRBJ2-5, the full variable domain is SQTIHQWPATLVQPVGSPLSLECTVEGTSNPNLYWYRQAAGRGLQLLFYSVGIGQISSEVPQNLSASRPQDRQFILSSKKLLLSDSGFYLCAWSAILGLPQETQYFGPGTRLLVL.

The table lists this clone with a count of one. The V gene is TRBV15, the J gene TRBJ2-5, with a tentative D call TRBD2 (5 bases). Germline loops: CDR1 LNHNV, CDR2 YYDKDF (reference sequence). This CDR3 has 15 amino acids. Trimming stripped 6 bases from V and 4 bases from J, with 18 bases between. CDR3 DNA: TGTGCCACCAGTACCAGAGGCGGGTCAAGAGAGACCCAGTACTTC. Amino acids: CATSTRGGSRETQYF.

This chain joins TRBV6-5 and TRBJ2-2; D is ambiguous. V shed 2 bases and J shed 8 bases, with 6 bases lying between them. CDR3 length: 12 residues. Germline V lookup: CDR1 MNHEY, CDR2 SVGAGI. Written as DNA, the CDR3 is TGTGCCAGCAGTTACACTGGTGGGGAGCTGTTTTTT. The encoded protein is CASSYTGGELFF.